One T cell receptor (beta chain) is described in this entry. What it recognizes is unknown. This specimen comes from a study of cytomegalovirus exposure and HLA in healthy donors. Overall study results and limits: Later analysis placed DRB1 highest and HLA-C lowest in TCR association rates, which differed by HLA locus. In an earlier analysis, most TCR beta V segments were productive about 90% or about 30% of the time. Indistinguishability led to the exclusion of some V segments, TRBV6-2 and TRBV6-3 included.

60 Vbeta and 13 Jbeta primers were used in PCR. Authors' methods: In a later analysis, the count reached some 75 million unique TCR beta chains, with about 10 million shared. Profiled with immunoSEQ multiplex PCR; TCRdb holds only in-frame clones, not every one. Clone size and the V and J calls come from that table; the DNA yielded D and trimming. This sample has approximately 110,000 clones, with about 76% found just once. Germline V gene lookup returns CDR1 SNHLY and CDR2 FYNNEI. The CDR3 sequence is 15 residues long. Sequenced input: PBMCs. The sequence was collected from an older woman in good health and CMV-seropositive. The chain is built from TRBV2 and TRBJ2-5; D possibly corresponds to TRBD2 (7 bases). The DNA matches TRBJ2-7 better at its end, which makes the J call doubtful. The CDR3 nucleotides are TGTGCCAGCAGTGAAGTAGGGGGGGCAGCCTCCGAGCAGTACTTC. It is translated as CASSEVGGAASEQYF.